This T cell receptor beta chain was recorded in a study of blood T cell repertoires in COVID-19. Study summary: Acute and convalescent COVID-19 samples came from the United States, Italy and Spain.

TCRdb keeps only in-frame clones here, not all; method: immunoSEQ multiplex PCR. The sample shows around 56,000 clones, around 77% of them seen only once. Germline V gives CDR1 KGHDR, CDR2 SFDVKD. This CDR3 is 18 amino acids long. The junction had 11 bases not matched to a gene; V was cut back by 3 bases and J by 1 base. The receptor was isolated from a man in his 60s with acute or convalescent COVID-19. Material: peripheral blood. The V and J genes are TRBV24-1 and TRBJ1-5, with TRBD1 matching 7 bases. The CDR3 region has the DNA TGTGCCACCAGTGATCGCCCTAGAGGGGGCAACAGCAATCAGCCCCAGCATTTT. The encoded protein is CATSDRPRGGNSNQPQHF.